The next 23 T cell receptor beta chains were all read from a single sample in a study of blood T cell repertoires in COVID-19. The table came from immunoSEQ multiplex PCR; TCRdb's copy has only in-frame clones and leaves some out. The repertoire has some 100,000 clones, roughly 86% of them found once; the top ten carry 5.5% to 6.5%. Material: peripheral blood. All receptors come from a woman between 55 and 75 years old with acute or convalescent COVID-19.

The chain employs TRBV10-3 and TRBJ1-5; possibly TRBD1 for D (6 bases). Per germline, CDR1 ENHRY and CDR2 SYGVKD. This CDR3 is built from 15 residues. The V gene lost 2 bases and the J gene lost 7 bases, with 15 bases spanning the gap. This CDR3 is CAISEGGGARQPQHF. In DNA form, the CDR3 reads TGTGCCATCAGTGAGGGCGGGGGGGCGAGGCAGCCCCAGCATTTT.

In nucleotides, the CDR3 is TGTGCCAGCAGCGTAGGAGAGGTGAATAATGAAAAACTGTTTTTT. Translation: CASSVGEVNNEKLFF. V gene TRBV9 combines with J gene TRBJ1-4; D call uncertain. The germline V gene encodes CDR1 SGDLS and CDR2 YYNGEE. This CDR3 has 15 residues. V shed 0 bases and J shed 4 bases, with 10 bases lying between them.

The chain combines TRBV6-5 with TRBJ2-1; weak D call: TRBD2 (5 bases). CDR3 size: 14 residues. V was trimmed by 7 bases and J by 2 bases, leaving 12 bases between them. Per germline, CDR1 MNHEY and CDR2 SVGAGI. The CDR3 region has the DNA TGTGCCAGCACCGAGGGCCTCCCCTACAATGAGCAGTTCTTC. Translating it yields CASTEGLPYNEQFF.

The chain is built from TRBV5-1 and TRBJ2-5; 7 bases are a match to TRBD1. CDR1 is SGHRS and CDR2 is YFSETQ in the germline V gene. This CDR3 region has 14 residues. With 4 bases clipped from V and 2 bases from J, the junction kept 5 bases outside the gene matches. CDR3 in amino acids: CASSPGTAQETQYF. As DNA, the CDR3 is TGCGCCAGCAGCCCCGGGACAGCACAAGAGACCCAGTACTTC.

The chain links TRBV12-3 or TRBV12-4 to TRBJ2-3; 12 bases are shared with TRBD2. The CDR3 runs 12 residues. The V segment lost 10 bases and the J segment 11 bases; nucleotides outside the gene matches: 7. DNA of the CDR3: TGTGCCATCCGGACTAGCGGGGTCCAGCAGTATTTT. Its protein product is CAIRTSGVQQYF.

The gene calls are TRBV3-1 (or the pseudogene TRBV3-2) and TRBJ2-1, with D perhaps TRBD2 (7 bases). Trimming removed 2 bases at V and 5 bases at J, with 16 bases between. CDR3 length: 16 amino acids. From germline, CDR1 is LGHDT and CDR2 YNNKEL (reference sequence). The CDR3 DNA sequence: TGTGCCAGCAGCCAATGGGGGGGCGGAGACCACAATGAGCAGTTCTTC. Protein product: CASSQWGGGDHNEQFF.

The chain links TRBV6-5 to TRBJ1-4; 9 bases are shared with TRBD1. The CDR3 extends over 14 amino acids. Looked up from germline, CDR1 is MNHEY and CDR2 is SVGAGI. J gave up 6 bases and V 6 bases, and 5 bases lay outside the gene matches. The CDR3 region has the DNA TGTGCCAGCAGACGACAGGGGGGGGATGAAAAACTGTTTTTT. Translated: CASRRQGGDEKLFF.

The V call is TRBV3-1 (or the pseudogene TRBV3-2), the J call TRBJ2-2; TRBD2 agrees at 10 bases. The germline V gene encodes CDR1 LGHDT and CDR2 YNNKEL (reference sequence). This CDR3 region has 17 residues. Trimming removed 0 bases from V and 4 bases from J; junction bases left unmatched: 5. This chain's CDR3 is CASSQEGLAGVTGELFF. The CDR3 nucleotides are TGTGCCAGCAGCCAAGAGGGGCTAGCGGGAGTCACCGGGGAGCTGTTTTTT.

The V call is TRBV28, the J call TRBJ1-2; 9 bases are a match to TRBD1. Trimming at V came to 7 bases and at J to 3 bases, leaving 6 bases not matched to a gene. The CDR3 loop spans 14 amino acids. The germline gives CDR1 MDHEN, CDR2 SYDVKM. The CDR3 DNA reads TGTGCCAGCACCATCACAGGGGGCCACTATGGCTACACCTTC. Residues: CASTITGGHYGYTF.

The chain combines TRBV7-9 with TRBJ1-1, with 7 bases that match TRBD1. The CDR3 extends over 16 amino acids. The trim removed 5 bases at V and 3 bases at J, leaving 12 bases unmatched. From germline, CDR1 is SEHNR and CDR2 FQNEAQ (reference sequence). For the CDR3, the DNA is TGTGCCAGCAGCCACATCAGGACAGGAGGGGACACTGAAGCTTTCTTT. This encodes CASSHIRTGGDTEAFF.

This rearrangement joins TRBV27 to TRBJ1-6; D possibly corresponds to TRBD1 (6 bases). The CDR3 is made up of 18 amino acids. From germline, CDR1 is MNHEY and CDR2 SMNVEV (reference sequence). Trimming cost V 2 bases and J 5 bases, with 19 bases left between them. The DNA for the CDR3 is TGTGCCAGCAGTTTAGGGGGCCTTCGACCCCGAAATAATTCACCCCTCCACTTT. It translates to CASSLGGLRPRNNSPLHF.

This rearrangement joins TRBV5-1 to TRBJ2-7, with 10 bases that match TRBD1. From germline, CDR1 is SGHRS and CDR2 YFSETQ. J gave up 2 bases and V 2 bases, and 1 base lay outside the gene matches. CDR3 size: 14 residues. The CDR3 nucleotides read TGCGCCAGCAGCTTCGGGACAGGGGCCTACGAGCAGTACTTC. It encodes CASSFGTGAYEQYF.

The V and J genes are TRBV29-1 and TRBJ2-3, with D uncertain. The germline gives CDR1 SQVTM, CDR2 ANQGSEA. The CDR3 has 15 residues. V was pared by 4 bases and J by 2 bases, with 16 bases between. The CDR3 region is CSVGPPLTPTDTQYF. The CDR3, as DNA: TGCAGCGTTGGGCCCCCTCTTACACCCACAGATACGCAGTATTTT.

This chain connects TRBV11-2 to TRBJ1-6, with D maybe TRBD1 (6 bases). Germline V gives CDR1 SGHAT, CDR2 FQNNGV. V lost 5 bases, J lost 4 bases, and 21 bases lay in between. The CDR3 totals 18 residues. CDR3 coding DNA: TGTGCCAGCAGCATTTCCCGGGGGGGCGGGGAATATAATTCACCCCTCCACTTT. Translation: CASSISRGGGEYNSPLHF.

The DNA of the CDR3 is TGTGCCATCAGTGAACTGAGAAAGGGGAGGCACACTGAAGCTTTCTTT. Translation: CAISELRKGRHTEAFF. This sequence joins TRBV10-3 and TRBJ1-1; D possibly corresponds to TRBD1 (5 bases). This CDR3 region has 16 residues. V was pared by 3 bases and J by 3 bases, with 17 bases between. In germline, CDR1 is ENHRY, CDR2 SYGVKD.

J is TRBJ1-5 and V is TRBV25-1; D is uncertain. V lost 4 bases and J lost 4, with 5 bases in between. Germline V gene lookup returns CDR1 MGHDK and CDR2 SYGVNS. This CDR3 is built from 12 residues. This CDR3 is CASSVQNQPQHF. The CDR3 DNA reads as TGTGCCAGCAGTGTCCAGAATCAGCCCCAGCATTTT.

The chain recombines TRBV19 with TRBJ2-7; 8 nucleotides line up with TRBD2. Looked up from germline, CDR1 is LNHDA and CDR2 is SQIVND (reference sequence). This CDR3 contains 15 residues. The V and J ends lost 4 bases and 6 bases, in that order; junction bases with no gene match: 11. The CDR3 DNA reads TGTGCCAGTAGTAAGAGAGCGGGAGCTACCTCCGAGCAGTACTTC. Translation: CASSKRAGATSEQYF.

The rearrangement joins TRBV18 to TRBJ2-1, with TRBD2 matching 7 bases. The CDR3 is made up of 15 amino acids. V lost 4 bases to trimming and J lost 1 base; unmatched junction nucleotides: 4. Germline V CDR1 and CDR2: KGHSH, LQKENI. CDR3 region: CASSLLAESYNEQFF. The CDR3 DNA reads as TGTGCCAGCTCACTCCTAGCGGAGTCCTACAATGAGCAGTTCTTC.

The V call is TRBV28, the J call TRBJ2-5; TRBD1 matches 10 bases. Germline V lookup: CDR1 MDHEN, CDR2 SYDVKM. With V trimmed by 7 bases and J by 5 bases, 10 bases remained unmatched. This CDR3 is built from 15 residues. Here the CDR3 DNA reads TGTGCCAGCACCCGGGACAGGGGATGGGTGGAGACCCAGTACTTC. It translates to CASTRDRGWVETQYF.

This CDR3 reads CASRPPGQATDTQYF. DNA of the CDR3: TGTGCCAGCCGCCCCCCGGGACAGGCAACAGATACGCAGTATTTT. The gene calls are TRBV7-9 and TRBJ2-3, with 8 nucleotides matching TRBD1. Germline CDR1 reads SEHNR; CDR2 reads FQNEAQ (reference sequence). Losses at the gene ends were 8 bases for V and 3 bases for J; bases not matched to a gene: 10. The CDR3 sequence is 15 residues long.

The CDR3 coding sequence is TGTGCCAGCAGCTTAGGTGGGACACTAGAACTGTTTTTT. It encodes CASSLGGTLELFF. V gene TRBV7-9 combines with J gene TRBJ1-4, with D maybe TRBD1 (6 bases). V was shortened by 1 base and J by 12 bases, with 12 bases between the two germline ends. Germline assignment: CDR1 SEHNR and CDR2 FQNEAQ (reference sequence). The CDR3 is 13 amino acids.

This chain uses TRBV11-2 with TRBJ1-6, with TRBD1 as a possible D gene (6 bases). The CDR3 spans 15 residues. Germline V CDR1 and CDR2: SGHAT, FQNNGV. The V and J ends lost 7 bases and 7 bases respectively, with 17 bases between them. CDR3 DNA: TGTGCCAGCACCCAGGGGAGGGGTGGGAATTCACCCCTCCACTTT. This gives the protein CASTQGRGGNSPLHF. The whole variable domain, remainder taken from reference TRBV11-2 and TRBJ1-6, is EAGVAQSPRYKIIEKRQSVAFWCNPISGHATLYWYQQILGQGPKLLIQFQNNGVVDDSQLPKDRFSAERLKGVDSTLKIQPAKLEDSAVYLCASTQGRGGNSPLHFGNGTRLTVT.

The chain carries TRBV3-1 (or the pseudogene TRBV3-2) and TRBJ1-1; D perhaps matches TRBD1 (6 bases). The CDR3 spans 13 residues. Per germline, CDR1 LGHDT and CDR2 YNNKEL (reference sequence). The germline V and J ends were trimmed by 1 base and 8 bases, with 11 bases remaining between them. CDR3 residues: CASSQVEGEEAFF. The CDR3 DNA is TGTGCCAGCAGCCAAGTCGAGGGGGAGGAAGCTTTCTTT.